This T cell receptor (beta chain) was sequenced in a study of PD-1 blockade in classical Hodgkin lymphoma. With 5 bases removed from V and 4 bases from J, the gap between germline ends came to 15 bases. This CDR3 has 15 amino acids. Germline CDR1 LNHDA, CDR2 SQIVND (reference sequence). Concerning this clone itself: The antigen is undetermined.

Every patient had relapsed following autologous stem cell transplantation, and cohorts differed in brentuximab vedotin exposure. The method was immunoSEQ multiplex PCR; TCRdb's version includes in-frame clones alone and lacks a portion of them. This sample has under 100,000 clones, with around nine tenths found just once. General study findings and limits: Patients who began taking nivolumab under 1 year after ASCT were left out. Repertoire difference causes, possibly disease activity or prior therapy, remain undefined.

The sample was peripheral blood mononuclear cells (PBMCs), taken before the second cycle of nivolumab. The J gene is TRBJ1-5, the V gene TRBV19, with D unclear. The clonotype comes from a human donor with classical Hodgkin lymphoma. The DNA of the CDR3 is TGTGCCAGTAGTTATTCCGTCCAGACGAATCAGCCCCAGCATTTT. As protein: CASSYSVQTNQPQHF.